Listed here are 4 T cell receptor beta chains from one sample, sequenced in a study of HIV-infected patients and healthy controls. All unsorted peripheral T cells were captured because whole blood was used without fractionation. cDNA was made from about 500 ng RNA using alpha and beta constant primers. Separate chain-specific third strand synthesis with multiplexing indices produced the alpha and beta libraries. MiXCR, applied by TCRdb to the 5' RACE reads, yields one record per CDR3 protein. Seen here are approximately 12,000 distinct CDR3 sequences, 9.3% observed once, and the top ten hold 20% to 30%. Sequenced here: blood, sampled before antiretroviral therapy. The receptors come from an adult with HIV infection. The donor label of this sample is uncertain.

This clonotype was recorded at least ten times. The gene calls are TRBV14 and TRBJ1-1, with a weak D call TRBD1 (6 bases). Per germline, CDR1 SGHDN and CDR2 FVKESK. The V end was cut by 1 base, the J end by 4 bases, with 10 bases between. This CDR3 is built from 14 residues. The CDR3 nucleotides are TGTGCCAGCAGCCAAGGAGGGGGGTTCACTGAAGCTTTCTTT. This codes for CASSQGGGFTEAFF.

This clonotype was recorded many times. The chain carries TRBV20-1 and TRBJ2-5; TRBD1 matches 10 bases. There are 15 residues in the CDR3. V dropped 6 bases and J dropped 0; count of bases not matched to a gene: 7. The germline V gene encodes CDR1 DFQATT and CDR2 SNEGSKA (reference sequence). CDR3 sequence reads: CSAPRTGGHQETQYF. CDR3 in DNA: TGCAGTGCCCCAAGGACAGGGGGACACCAAGAGACCCAGTACTTC.

In its sample, this clonotype was seen many times. The chain combines TRBV20-1 with TRBJ2-2; 7 nucleotides align to TRBD1. Germline V gene sequence: CDR1 DFQATT, CDR2 SNEGSKA (reference sequence). The CDR3 length is 14 residues. V lost 4 bases, J lost 2 bases, and 4 bases stayed unmatched. The CDR3 coding sequence is TGCAGTGCTATCGACAGGGTTAACACCGGGGAGCTGTTTTTT. Translation: CSAIDRVNTGELFF.

This clonotype was detected many times. The chain uses TRBV12-3 or TRBV12-4 and TRBJ2-1; 9 bases fit TRBD1. J was trimmed by 7 bases and V by 6 bases; bases with no gene match: 10. There are 15 residues in the CDR3. CDR3 in amino acids: CASRATGQGRNEQFF. CDR3 DNA: TGTGCCAGCAGGGCAACGGGACAGGGTAGGAATGAGCAGTTCTTC.